The TCR beta chain under discussion was sequenced for a study of neurological immune-mediated disorders (dated by TCRdb to 2018 to 2020). Background for the entire study: Peripheral blood TCR-beta repertoires from patients with HTLV-I-associated myelopathy (HAM/TSP), patients with multiple sclerosis, and healthy controls were compared in the study using UMI-based sequencing. The cohort included some 66 subjects: some 14 with HAM/TSP, around 35 with multiple sclerosis, and some 20 healthy controls. Longitudinal samples, technical triplicates and paired sorted CD4+ and CD8+ T-cell subsets, alongside PBMC samples, were included among the approximately 110 TCR-beta libraries. On the study overall, not on this receptor specifically: Across subjects, expanded clones never shared an identical CDR3 amino acid sequence, which suggests that the TCR-beta repertoires in every group were private. TCR clonal expansion was highest in HAM/TSP patients and lowest in MS patients, with MS patients falling below even healthy controls.

Comments on this clonotype: This clone's antigen is unknown. The junction and the germline gene differ at one end; a read error may be behind it.

cDNA was synthesized by template-switch 5'RACE using a primer with a 10-nucleotide random unique molecular identifier that tagged each TCR transcript. Every sequencing run yielded over 180 million TCR-beta sequences covering 15-18 subjects. The RNeasy kit was used to extract total RNA. The KAPA Real-time Library Amplification kit was used to amplify TCR-beta VDJ regions with primers for the TCR constant region and the 5'RACE anchor. A first PCR added sample indexes and Illumina adaptors, and a second PCR then raised library yield. After Ampure bead purification, the roughly 650 bp TCR product was size-selected on a 2% E-gel SizeSelection system. Before pooling, library quality was assessed on a Bioanalyzer, concentration was determined with Qubit, and library quantification was performed with the Kapa Library Quantification kit. Paired-end 2 x 150 bp sequencing of the libraries was performed on an Illumina HiSeq 2500. To increase sequence diversity, roughly 24-31% phiX was spiked into each library pool. The original methods were these. Quality-filtered reads were processed with the UMI-based MiGEC pipeline, which removed over 85% of raw TCR sequences during error correction. VDJ genes were aligned to IMGT germline references, and each clonotype was defined by a unique CDR3 amino acid sequence together with V-J genes. Clonal expansion, Shannon diversity, and CDR3 relatedness (CalcPairwiseDistances, ClusterSamples) were evaluated with VDJtools, and phylogenetic trees were built with CLCbio workbench. A clone was classed as expanded if it had 8 or more unique UMIs, a cutoff based on coefficient-of-variation modelling across technical triplicates. TCRdb trimmed the raw reads at Q25, called clones with MiXCR and kept productive beta chains. Each record represents a unique CDR3 protein, reported with the most common genes and DNA among its rows. The V and J calls were determined by TCRdb, not by the authors. The sample table contains around 20,000 distinct CDR3 sequences; only one count was recorded for around 28% of them. The top ten clonotypes cover 30% to 35% of the sample.

Libraries from unsorted PBMCs were made from 2 million PBMCs kept in RNAlater at -80 degrees C until RNA extraction. Peripheral blood underwent Ficoll-Hypaque density gradient centrifugation to isolate PBMCs, which were then cryopreserved in liquid nitrogen. The CDR3 starts with the cysteine, ends with the phenylalanine, and has 14 residues. Of all the DNA, just the CDR3 is kept, 42 bases in frame from base 1. The germline V gene sets CDR1 to WSHSY and CDR2 to SAAADI. The TCR comes from a man aged 50 to 59 with HTLV-1-associated myelopathy (HAM/TSP). The source material was PBMCs. Here the chain combines TRBV10-2 and TRBJ1-1; matching of 5 bases hints at TRBD1 as the D gene. The CDR3 protein: CASSEGLPNTEDFF. The nucleotide sequence reads as follows: TGCGCCAGCAGCGAGGGACTCCCGAACACTGAAGATTTCTTT.